The text below deals with one TCR beta chain. Its antigen is not known. The data are from a study of cytomegalovirus exposure and HLA in healthy donors. Study-wide context: An earlier analysis identified 117 million unique TCR beta sequences in 150 million to 200 million T cells. Study findings and constraints: Using a false discovery rate of 0.05, a later analysis showed that some 16,000 TCR beta sequences were associated with HLA alleles. Presence/absence comparisons presumed near-even sequencing depth among donors.

With 2 bases clipped from V and 4 bases from J, the junction kept 3 bases outside the gene matches. This CDR3 region has 15 residues. Germline lookup yields CDR1 SGHRS and CDR2 YFSETQ. The PCR was carried out with 60 Vbeta primers and 13 Jbeta primers. Sequenced by immunoSEQ multiplex PCR; TCRdb stores in-frame clones only, minus some. The table includes around 150,000 clones, more than 75% detected once. This TCR was recovered from a male donor in good health and CMV-seronegative. This chain joins TRBV5-1 and TRBJ2-1, with 10 bases fitting TRBD2. Sequencing input: PBMCs. The CDR3 spells CASSFSGGLYNEQFF. CDR3 in DNA: TGCGCCAGCAGCTTTAGCGGGGGGCTTTACAATGAGCAGTTCTTC. Combining the CDR3 with reference TRBV5-1 and TRBJ2-1 gives the whole variable domain KAGVTQTPRYLIKTRGQQVTLSCSPISGHRSVSWYQQTPGQGLQFLFEYFSETQRNKGNFPGRFSGRQFSNSRSEMNVSTLELGDSALYLCASSFSGGLYNEQFFGPGTRLTVL.